This T cell receptor beta chain was profiled in a study of blood T cell repertoires in COVID-19. Assay: immunoSEQ multiplex PCR; the TCRdb copy retains only in-frame clones and omits some. The table has about 230,000 clones, approximately 81% seen once. The CDR3 spans 16 residues. V dropped 4 bases and J dropped 2 bases, with 15 bases sitting between them. CDR1 LNHNV and CDR2 YYDKDF come from the germline V gene (reference sequence). The J gene is TRBJ2-1, the V gene TRBV15, with a tentative D call TRBD1 (6 bases). This TCR was recovered from an elderly woman with acute or convalescent COVID-19. Sequenced input: peripheral blood. In nucleotides, the CDR3 is TGTGCCACCAGCACAAAGACAGGTCTTACCTACAATGAGCAGTTCTTC. It encodes CATSTKTGLTYNEQFF.